This T cell receptor beta chain was obtained from a study of cytomegalovirus exposure and HLA in healthy donors. Overall study findings and caveats: V- and J-gene trimming of TCR beta was linked (in a later analysis) to a missense DCLRE1C variant. Presence/absence analyses assumed roughly uniform sequencing depth across donors. Further analysis, carried out later, found HLA-associated TCR beta chains more clonally expanded than equally common other chains.

This CDR3 spans 14 amino acids. Trimming stripped 1 base from V and 5 bases from J, with 14 bases between. CDR1 and CDR2 (germline): SQVTM, ANQGSEA. PCR used 60 Vbeta primers and 13 Jbeta primers. How the authors handled the data: An analysis performed later counted about 80 million unique TCR beta chains (roughly 11 million of them shared). Generated by immunoSEQ multiplex PCR, the TCRdb table keeps only in-frame clones and is missing some. The V and J calls and clone size were taken over from that table, and D and trimming were inferred from the DNA. The data contain roughly 220,000 clones, 70% to 90% of them singletons. On this clone: Its antigen remains unidentified.

The sequence was collected from a man between 25 and 39 years old in good health and CMV-seronegative. The chain combines TRBV29-1 with TRBJ2-5, with a weak D call TRBD2 (6 bases). The specimen was PBMCs. This CDR3 is CSVEGGGFGETQYF. The CDR3 nucleotides read TGCAGCGTTGAAGGTGGAGGGTTCGGGGAGACCCAGTACTTC.